The sequence of this T cell receptor beta chain was determined in a study of human T cells and chemical hapten exposure. Background on the study: Upper-back patches of 0.01% DPC were read at 6 days. Patients, predominantly female, presented with alopecia areata, totalis or universalis.

In germline, CDR1 is SEHNR, CDR2 FQNEAQ (reference sequence). V was clipped by 5 bases and J by 4 bases, with 17 bases between them. The CDR3 totals 15 residues. This clonotype showed up many times. Its cognate antigen is unknown. MiXCR was run by TCRdb on the RACE reads, yielding one entry per CDR3 protein. The data contain about 380,000 distinct CDR3 sequences, more than 4.5% of them seen just once; the ten biggest clones take up about 2.5%. Study outcomes and limitations: Given that the donors had alopecia, their immune response may differ from that seen in healthy people. Expanded TCRs clustered into significantly more large CDR3 similarity groups than controls, the analysis revealed.

Time point indicated: pre-sensitization, week 0. As to treatment: therapeutic diphenylcyclopropenone sensitization with weekly scalp DPC. The rearrangement links TRBV7-9 to TRBJ2-5; D not certain. The material sequenced was whole blood, taken in connection with sensitization to the hapten diphenylcyclopropenone (DPC). The TCR sequence derives from a woman in her fifties or sixties with alopecia areata. Some clones in this sample may be carry-over from other donors' samples. The CDR3 bases are TGTGCCAGCAGCCCCTACGCCAGCCGCGGAGAGACCCAGTACTTC. This codes for CASSPYASRGETQYF.